This TCR beta chain was identified during a study of molecular identifiers for immune sequencing clone quantification. Study in general: Four of five RNA aliquots from approximately 22,000 or 94,000 naive CD8 T cells were sequenced. Study-wide points: Spiked Jurkat TCR RNA originating from one cell could reportedly be identified amid roughly 970,000 naive cells.

Both previously described methods and listed TCR primers were employed to make bulk TCR libraries. TCRdb ran MiXCR on the PCR reads and lists one entry per CDR3 protein. The sample shows some 97,000 distinct CDR3 sequences, roughly 38% of them seen only once. This clonotype was recorded at least ten times. As yet, its antigen is unknown. V trimming: 5 bases; J trimming: 5 bases; junction bases outside the gene matches: 6. The CDR3 is 15 residues long. Sequenced sample: naive CD8+ T cells from blood, with Jurkat cell RNA spiked in. Subset here: FACS-sorted CD8+CD4-CCR7+CD45RA+ naive T cells. The chain couples TRBV12-3 or TRBV12-4 to TRBJ2-2; 9 bases line up with TRBD1. This receptor was obtained from a human donor in good health. Some libraries in this study had Jurkat cell RNA spiked in. In DNA, the CDR3 is TGTGCCAGCAGTACTGGGACAGGGAGGACCGGGGAGCTGTTTTTT. Amino acids: CASSTGTGRTGELFF.